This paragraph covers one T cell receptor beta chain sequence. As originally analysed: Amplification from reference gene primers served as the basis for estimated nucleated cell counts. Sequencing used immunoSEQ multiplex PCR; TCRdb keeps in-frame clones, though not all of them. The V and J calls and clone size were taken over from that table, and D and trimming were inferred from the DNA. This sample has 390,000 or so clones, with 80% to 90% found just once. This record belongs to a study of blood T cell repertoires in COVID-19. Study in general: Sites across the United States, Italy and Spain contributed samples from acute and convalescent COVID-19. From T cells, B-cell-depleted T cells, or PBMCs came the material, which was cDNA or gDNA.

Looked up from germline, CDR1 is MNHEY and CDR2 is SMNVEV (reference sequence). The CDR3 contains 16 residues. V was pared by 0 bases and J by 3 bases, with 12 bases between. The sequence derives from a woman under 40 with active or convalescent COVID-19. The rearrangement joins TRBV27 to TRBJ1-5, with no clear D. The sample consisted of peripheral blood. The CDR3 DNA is TGTGCCAGCAGTTTATCTTATGGGAGCCTCAATCAGCCCCAGCATTTT. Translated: CASSLSYGSLNQPQHF.